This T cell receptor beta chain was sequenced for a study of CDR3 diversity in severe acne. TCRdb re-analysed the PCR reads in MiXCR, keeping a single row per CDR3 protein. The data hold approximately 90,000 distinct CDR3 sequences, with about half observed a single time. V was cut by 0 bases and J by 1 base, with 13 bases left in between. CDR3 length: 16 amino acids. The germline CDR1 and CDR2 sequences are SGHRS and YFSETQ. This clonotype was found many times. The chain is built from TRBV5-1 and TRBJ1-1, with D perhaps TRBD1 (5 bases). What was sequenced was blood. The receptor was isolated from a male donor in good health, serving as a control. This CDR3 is CASSLVTASENTEAFF. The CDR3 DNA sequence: TGCGCCAGCAGCTTGGTGACAGCGTCAGAGAACACTGAAGCTTTCTTT.